The 10 T cell receptor beta chains reported below all come from one sample, sequenced in a study of CD8 T cells in ankylosing spondylitis. In TCRdb, the 5' RACE reads were re-called with MiXCR into one record per CDR3 protein. In the table there are roughly 160,000 distinct CDR3 sequences, approximately 10% of which are singletons. Material: blood, either unsorted or a sorted T cell fraction (not recorded which). The receptors stem from a male donor with ankylosing spondylitis or in good health (not recorded which).

This clonotype was found many times. The chain couples TRBV5-1 to TRBJ2-7, with a tentative D call TRBD1 (5 bases). Germline V gene sequence: CDR1 SGHRS, CDR2 YFSETQ. The CDR3 length is 14 residues. V dropped 0 bases and J dropped 7 bases, with 14 bases sitting between them. DNA of the CDR3: TGCGCCAGCAGCTTGGCCTCAGGGATGAATGAGCAGTACTTC. Its protein product is CASSLASGMNEQYF.

Only a few counts were recorded for this clonotype. The V gene is TRBV5-1, the J gene TRBJ1-2, with TRBD1 matching over 7 bases. Germline CDR1 SGHRS, CDR2 YFSETQ. The CDR3 spans 15 residues. Trimming cost V 4 bases and J 4 bases; bases outside gene matches: 10. The CDR3 DNA sequence: TGCGCCAGCAGCCTCGACAGGGTTGAACTCTATGGCTACACCTTC. Protein sequence: CASSLDRVELYGYTF. The full variable domain, in which reference TRBV5-1 and TRBJ1-2 provide the parts outside the CDR3, is KAGVTQTPRYLIKTRGQQVTLSCSPISGHRSVSWYQQTPGQGLQFLFEYFSETQRNKGNFPGRFSGRQFSNSRSEMNVSTLELGDSALYLCASSLDRVELYGYTFGSGTRLTVV.

The CDR3 coding sequence is TGCAGTGCTAGCCTAGGGGCGGGGGACCCCCCAGATACGCAGTATTTT. Protein sequence: CSASLGAGDPPDTQYF. This chain connects TRBV20-1 to TRBJ2-3; the match to TRBD2 covers 7 bases. Germline CDR1 reads DFQATT; CDR2 reads SNEGSKA (reference sequence). V dropped 3 bases and J dropped 4; count of bases not matched to a gene: 13. This CDR3 spans 16 amino acids.

This clonotype was detected many times. The chain employs TRBV20-1 and TRBJ1-1; TRBD1 agrees at 8 bases. CDR1 and CDR2 from the germline V gene are DFQATT and SNEGSKA (reference sequence). Unmatched junction bases numbered 14, after V lost 3 bases and J lost 8 bases. This CDR3 has 15 residues. In DNA form, the CDR3 reads TGCAGTGCTAGCTTGATCACAGGGGGACTACCCGAAGCTTTCTTT. Its translation: CSASLITGGLPEAFF.

This clonotype was seen ten or more times. The rearrangement links TRBV29-1 to TRBJ2-7; 9 bases line up with TRBD1. This CDR3 contains 14 residues. The germline V gene encodes CDR1 SQVTM and CDR2 ANQGSEA. J was trimmed by 5 bases and V by 7 bases; bases with no gene match: 12. CDR3 nucleotides: TGCAGCGCCAACACCAGGGACAGGGCACACGAGCAGTACTTC. Translated, it gives CSANTRDRAHEQYF.

The J gene is TRBJ1-2, the V gene TRBV5-1; maybe TRBD1 (6 bases). The V gene's germline CDR1 is SGHRS and CDR2 YFSETQ. The CDR3 extends over 14 amino acids. V dropped 4 bases and J dropped 4 bases, with 14 bases sitting between them. The CDR3 DNA follows: TGCGCCAGCAGCGACGCCGGGGGGGCCTATGGCTACACCTTC. Translation: CASSDAGGAYGYTF.

Regarding this clonotype: One end of the junction does not line up with germline, which may come from a read error. V gene TRBV7-7 combines with J gene TRBJ2-1, with D perhaps matching TRBD1 or TRBD2 (5 bases each). Looked up from germline, CDR1 is SSHAT and CDR2 is FNYEAQ (reference sequence). The CDR3 covers 15 residues. The CDR3 spells CASSLGNGAFNEHFF. CDR3 in DNA: TGTGCCAGCAGCTTAGGGAACGGGGCGTTTAATGAGCACTTCTTC. The entire variable domain, with the rest obtained from reference TRBV7-7 and TRBJ2-1, is as follows: GAGVSQSPRYKVTKRGQDVTLRCDPISSHATLYWYQQALGQGPEFLTYFNYEAQPDKSGLPSDRFSAERPEGSISTLTIQRTEQRDSAMYRCASSLGNGAFNEHFFGPGTRLTVL.

This clonotype was found many times. This sequence joins TRBV7-9 and TRBJ2-7, with 10 bases lining up with TRBD1. The CDR3 covers 16 residues. Trimming cost V 4 bases and J 2 bases; bases outside gene matches: 8. From germline, CDR1 is SEHNR and CDR2 FQNEAQ (reference sequence). The CDR3 region has the DNA TGTGCCAGCAGCTCCCAGACAGGGGGCCCCACCTACGAGCAGTACTTC. It codes for CASSSQTGGPTYEQYF.

This clonotype appeared many times. The genes are TRBV5-1 and TRBJ1-1; D is undetermined. The CDR3 consists of 11 residues. Per germline, CDR1 SGHRS and CDR2 YFSETQ. The V and J ends lost 3 bases and 1 base respectively, with 1 base between them. The CDR3 spells CASSWNTEAFF. CDR3 coding DNA: TGCGCCAGCAGCTGGAACACTGAAGCTTTCTTT.

As DNA, the CDR3 is TGCAGTGCTAGCGCCCTTGGGGGAGGAGGTAGCACAGATACGCAGTATTTT. It translates to CSASALGGGGSTDTQYF. This chain connects TRBV20-1 to TRBJ2-3; a weak D match, TRBD2 (6 bases). The CDR3 has 17 amino acids. CDR1 DFQATT and CDR2 SNEGSKA come from the germline V gene (reference sequence). The V end lost 3 bases, the J end lost 0 bases, and 19 bases lay between the germline ends.